Listed below are T cell receptor beta chains from one sample, sequenced in a study of CD8 T cells in ankylosing spondylitis. TCRdb reprocessed the 5' RACE reads with MiXCR, giving one entry per CDR3 protein. Here the sample spans 200,000 to 250,000 distinct CDR3 sequences, 18% being singletons. Sequences were obtained from blood, either unsorted or a sorted T cell fraction (not recorded which). The source of these receptors is a male donor with ankylosing spondylitis. Both conserved end residues are part of each CDR3. Each record gives: V gene, D gene, clone size, J gene, CDR3 length, CDR3 DNA, CDR3 protein. The D gene is left open where the match is weak. Rows give clone size only sometimes, using once, few, many, or a class for an expanded clone.

TRBV20-1	.	.	TRBJ2-4	13	TGCAGTGCTTTACAGGGTAACGCGAACATTCAGTACTTC	CSALQGNANIQYF
TRBV6-5	.	few	TRBJ1-2	15	TGTGCCAGCAGTTCGGTTCACATGAGTACCTATGGCTACACCTTC	CASSSVHMSTYGYTF
TRBV3-1	TRBD2	few	TRBJ2-2	15	TGTGCCAGCAGCCCTTGGGCTAGCGGCACCGGGGAGCTGTTTTTT	CASSPWASGTGELFF
TRBV5-1	.	many	TRBJ2-1	13	TGCGCCAGCAGCCCTATAGAGTACAATGAGCAGTTCTTC	CASSPIEYNEQFF
TRBV29-1	TRBD1	.	TRBJ2-7	14	TGCAGCGTTGTACGGGTGACAGGGGTCTACGAGCAGTACTTC	CSVVRVTGVYEQYF
TRBV6-2/TRBV6-3	TRBD2	.	TRBJ2-2	19	TGTGCCAGCAGTTACGACCCTCTAGCGGGAGGGCCCCACACCGGGGAGCTGTTTTTT	CASSYDPLAGGPHTGELFF
TRBV5-6	.	few	TRBJ2-7	14	TGTGCCAGCAGCTTAAGCCAGGTAATATACGAGCAGTACTTC	CASSLSQVIYEQYF
TRBV6-5	.	.	TRBJ2-1	12	TGTGCCAGCAGTTACGGGTCCCATGAGCAGTTCTTC	CASSYGSHEQFF
TRBV4-1	.	few	TRBJ2-1	14	TGCGCCAGCAGCCAAGACACGGGGGTGAATGAGCAGTTCTTC	CASSQDTGVNEQFF
TRBV4-3	.	many	TRBJ1-1	13	TGCGCCAGCAGCCACGTCCGGGGGACTGAAGCTTTCTTT	CASSHVRGTEAFF
TRBV24-1	.	many	TRBJ1-5	13	TGTGCCACCCGGACAGATAGCAATCAGCCCCAGCATTTT	CATRTDSNQPQHF
TRBV4-2	.	.	TRBJ1-1	14	TGTGCCAGCAGCCAAGATGACAGCTACACTGAAGCTTTCTTT	CASSQDDSYTEAFF
TRBV7-9	.	few	TRBJ2-5	14	TGTGCCAGCAGCGTCTCCGGGACAAAAGAGACCCAGTACTTC	CASSVSGTKETQYF
TRBV29-1	.	few	TRBJ2-3	16	TGCAGCGTTGCCGGGGATCGGGAGTCCCCCACAGATACGCAGTATTTT	CSVAGDRESPTDTQYF
TRBV7-2	.	.	TRBJ1-4	14	TGTGCCAGCAGCTTATCCGGGGCCAATGAAAAACTGTTTTTT	CASSLSGANEKLFF
TRBV11-2	.	.	TRBJ1-6	17	TGTGCCAGCAGCTTAGAGGCTGGCCAGAGGGATAATTCACCCCTCCACTTT	CASSLEAGQRDNSPLHF
TRBV10-3	.	.	TRBJ1-1	13	TGTGCCATCAGTGACGACCTAAACACTGAAGCTTTCTTT	CAISDDLNTEAFF
TRBV9	TRBD1	.	TRBJ2-1	16	TGTGCCAGCAGCGTAGTTTTGAGGACAGGGGGCAATGAGCAGTTCTTC	CASSVVLRTGGNEQFF
TRBV6-2/TRBV6-3	.	few	TRBJ2-1	15	TGTGCCAGCAGTTCGAACAGGATGGGGCACAATGAGCAGTTCTTC	CASSSNRMGHNEQFF
TRBV27	.	few	TRBJ2-7	15	TGTGCCAGCAGTTTATCTCTGAATGACCCCTACGAGCAGTACTTC	CASSLSLNDPYEQYF
TRBV3-1	.	.	TRBJ2-7	13	TGTGCCAGCAGCCAAGATAGTACCTACGAGCAGTACTTC	CASSQDSTYEQYF
TRBV12-3/TRBV12-4	TRBD1	.	TRBJ1-1	15	TGTGCCAGCAGCCGAATTGAGGGGGCGAAGTCTGAAGCTTTCTTT	CASSRIEGAKSEAFF
TRBV28	.	few	TRBJ1-6	16	TGTGCCAGCAGTTTCAGCGGGGGAATGGAATATTCACCCCTCCACTTT	CASSFSGGMEYSPLHF
TRBV29-1	.	.	TRBJ2-1	12	TGCAGCGTTGACCCCATCGGGCACGAGCAGTTCTTC	CSVDPIGHEQFF
TRBV28	.	once	TRBJ1-1	15	TGTGCCAGCAATGTTCAGGGGTATATTGGCACTGAAGCTTTCTTT	CASNVQGYIGTEAFF
TRBV9	.	.	TRBJ2-5	16	TGTGCCAGCAGCGTAGTTCGGCGGAGGCGCCAAGAGACCCAGTACTTC	CASSVVRRRRQETQYF
TRBV7-9	TRBD2	few	TRBJ2-3	15	TGTGCCAGCAGCTGGACTAGCGGGGACACAGATACGCAGTATTTT	CASSWTSGDTDTQYF
TRBV4-2	TRBD1	few	TRBJ1-2	17	TGTGCCAGCAGCCAAGATTGGGCCAGACAGGGGATCTATGGCTACACCTTC	CASSQDWARQGIYGYTF
TRBV5-6	.	.	TRBJ2-3	16	TGTGCCAGCAGCTTGGCATCGGACACCAGACTTGATACGCAGTATTTT	CASSLASDTRLDTQYF
TRBV4-1	.	.	TRBJ1-1	14	TGCGCCAGCAGCCAGGAACACCCGGACACTGAAGCTTTCTTT	CASSQEHPDTEAFF
TRBV12-3/TRBV12-4	.	.	TRBJ2-7	15	TGTGCCAGCAGTTTTATGTCTTCAGGGTCCCACGAGCAGTACTTC	CASSFMSSGSHEQYF
TRBV4-1	TRBD2	few	TRBJ2-7	20	TGCGCCAGCAGCCAACATTTCCCCGCCAGCACTAGCGGGAGTTCCTACGAGCAGTACTTC	CASSQHFPASTSGSSYEQYF
TRBV19	TRBD2	few	TRBJ2-1	14	TGTGCCAGTGGGCGGGAGGGCCTATTTGATGAGCAGTTCTTC	CASGREGLFDEQFF
TRBV28	TRBD1	.	TRBJ2-7	16	TGTGCCAGCAGTTCCCCCCGGGACAGGGGCAACTACGAGCAGTACTTC	CASSSPRDRGNYEQYF
TRBV3-1	TRBD2	.	TRBJ2-1	16	TGTGCCAGCAGCCTCCCCTGGACTAGCGGAGACAATGAGCAGTTCTTC	CASSLPWTSGDNEQFF
TRBV30	TRBD1	many	TRBJ2-2	15	TGTGCCTGGAGTGCGCAGGGGGCGCATTTCGGGGAGCTGTTTTTT	CAWSAQGAHFGELFF
TRBV10-3	TRBD1	few	TRBJ2-2	17	TGTGCCACTCTTAGGGACAGCCTCAGGGGGAACACCGGGGAGCTGTTTTTT	CATLRDSLRGNTGELFF
TRBV20-1	.	.	TRBJ2-7	15	TGCAGTGCTAGGGGCCGGTGGGCACAACCCTACGAGCAGTACTTC	CSARGRWAQPYEQYF
TRBV4-1	.	few	TRBJ1-5	14	TGCGCCAGCAGCACCGCCATAGAGGGGCAGCCCCAGCATTTT	CASSTAIEGQPQHF
TRBV28	.	.	TRBJ2-7	15	TGTGCCAGCAGTTTACTTACAGGGAGGGTAGACGAGCAGTACTTC	CASSLLTGRVDEQYF
TRBV10-2	.	.	TRBJ1-5	12	TGCGCCAGCAGTGATCAGAATCAGCCCCAGCATTTT	CASSDQNQPQHF
TRBV9	.	.	TRBJ1-5	15	TGTGCCAGCAGCGCAGATGGGGATAGCAATCAGCCCCAGCATTTT	CASSADGDSNQPQHF
TRBV5-6	.	.	TRBJ2-2	15	TGTGCCAGCAGCTTGGGCGGGCTGAACACCGGGGAGCTGTTTTTT	CASSLGGLNTGELFF
TRBV2	.	few	TRBJ2-1	15	TGTGCCAGCAGTGGCCGAGCGGGCTCCTACAATGAGCAGTTCTTC	CASSGRAGSYNEQFF
TRBV9	.	.	TRBJ1-1	13	TGTGCCAGCAGCGTAGGGGGCCACACTGAAGCTTTCTTT	CASSVGGHTEAFF
TRBV20-1	TRBD2	once	TRBJ2-1	13	TGCAGTGCTCGGGGACTAGGTATCGATGAGCAGTTCTTC	CSARGLGIDEQFF
TRBV27	TRBD1	.	TRBJ2-7	14	TGTGCCAGCAGTTTGACAGGGCCAGGGAACGAGCAGTACTTC	CASSLTGPGNEQYF
TRBV20-1	TRBD2	once	TRBJ2-7	13	TGCAGCGCTTTGGGGGACTACCACTACGAGCAGTACTTC	CSALGDYHYEQYF
TRBV11-2	.	.	TRBJ1-2	16	TGTGCCAGCAGCTTACTTAGGGCAGGGGAGCACTATGGCTACACCTTC	CASSLLRAGEHYGYTF
TRBV5-4	.	.	TRBJ1-1	14	TGTGCCAGCAGCTTTTCGGGGGGGAACACTGAAGCTTTCTTT	CASSFSGGNTEAFF
TRBV19	TRBD1	.	TRBJ2-7	13	TGTGCCAGTAGACAGGGGCCCTCCTACGAGCAGTACTTC	CASRQGPSYEQYF